The 20 T cell receptor beta chains below come from one sample, sequenced in a study of shared clonotypes between healthy human individuals. Assay: immunoSEQ multiplex PCR; the TCRdb copy retains only in-frame clones and omits some. This table has approximately 2.5 million clones, over 85% appearing once. The sequenced sample consisted of naive CD4+ T cells from PBMCs. This sample's subset: CD45RA+ positively selected. These receptors all come from a man between 18 and 35 years old in good health. Some clones in this sample may be carry-over from other donors' samples.

V and J are TRBV9 and TRBJ2-1, with 8 bases that match TRBD2. This CDR3 contains 16 residues. The ends lost 2 bases at V and 7 bases at J; junction bases unmatched: 11. Germline V lookup: CDR1 SGDLS, CDR2 YYNGEE. CDR3 loop: CASSVVGSGGPNEQFF. The CDR3 DNA sequence: TGTGCCAGCAGCGTTGTCGGGTCGGGAGGGCCTAATGAGCAGTTCTTC.

The chain combines TRBV5-1 with TRBJ1-2, with TRBD1 identical over 7 bases. Germline lookup yields CDR1 SGHRS and CDR2 YFSETQ. Trimming at V came to 0 bases and at J to 9 bases, leaving 5 bases not matched to a gene. The CDR3 length is 13 residues. CDR3 amino acids: CASSLGQDRSYTF. CDR3 nucleotides: TGCGCCAGCAGCTTGGGACAGGACAGGAGCTACACCTTC.

The gene calls are TRBV6-1 and TRBJ2-7; 11 bases agree with TRBD1. This CDR3 contains 15 residues. V lost 10 bases, J lost 2 bases, and 10 bases stayed unmatched. The germline V gene has CDR1 MNHNS and CDR2 SASEGT. In nucleotides, the CDR3 is TGTGCCATCAGACAGGGGACAGGGGGGACCTACGAGCAGTACTTC. It translates to CAIRQGTGGTYEQYF.

The genes are TRBV7-2 and TRBJ2-3; maybe TRBD2 (6 bases). The CDR3 has 11 residues. Trimming took off 4 bases at V and 9 bases at J, with 8 bases between the two ends. CDR1 is SGHTA and CDR2 is FQGNSA in the germline V gene. The CDR3 protein is CASSSLATQYF. The DNA for the CDR3 is TGTGCCAGCAGCTCGCTAGCGACGCAGTATTTT.

The V gene is TRBV7-2, the J gene TRBJ2-1; no clear D. Trimming removed 4 bases from V and 4 bases from J, with 5 bases in between. This CDR3 region has 12 residues. The V gene's germline CDR1 is SGHTA and CDR2 FQGNSA. The CDR3 loop is CASSSRYNEQFF. CDR3 coding DNA: TGTGCCAGCAGCTCTCGGTACAATGAGCAGTTCTTC.

The V and J genes are TRBV2 and TRBJ2-7, with TRBD1 matching 10 bases. Germline V lookup: CDR1 SNHLY, CDR2 FYNNEI. The V and J ends lost 5 bases and 6 bases, in that order; junction bases with no gene match: 4. The CDR3 runs 13 residues. The CDR3 is CASSSDRGGEQYF. For the CDR3, the DNA is TGTGCCAGCAGTTCGGACAGGGGGGGCGAGCAGTACTTC. The whole variable domain, filled in from reference TRBV2 and TRBJ2-7, reads EPEVTQTPSHQVTQMGQEVILRCVPISNHLYFYWYRQILGQKVEFLVSFYNNEISEKSEIFDDQFSVERPDGSNFTLKIRSTKLEDSAMYFCASSSDRGGEQYFGPGTRLTVT.

This chain joins TRBV5-1 and TRBJ2-1; 12 nucleotides align to TRBD2. In germline, CDR1 is SGHRS, CDR2 YFSETQ. Losses at the gene ends were 1 base for V and 3 bases for J; bases not matched to a gene: 2. This CDR3 comprises 16 residues. The CDR3 DNA reads as TGCGCCAGCAGCTTGCTGACTAGCGGGGGCTACAATGAGCAGTTCTTC. Amino acid sequence: CASSLLTSGGYNEQFF.

This clone appeared a single time. The chain combines TRBV15 with TRBJ1-1, with a weak D call TRBD1 (5 bases). V shed 6 bases and J shed 2 bases, with 10 bases lying between them. Germline CDR1 LNHNV, CDR2 YYDKDF (reference sequence). The CDR3 runs 13 residues. Here the CDR3 DNA reads TGTGCCACCAGTAGACAGCCAAACACTGAAGCTTTCTTT. It is translated as CATSRQPNTEAFF.

This chain joins TRBV19 and TRBJ1-1, with 8 bases aligning to TRBD1. Germline CDR1 LNHDA, CDR2 SQIVND (reference sequence). The junction had 14 bases not matched to a gene; V was cut back by 7 bases and J by 4 bases. The length of the CDR3 is 16 residues. The CDR3 DNA is TGTGCCAGTAACCTAAGACAGGGGCTGGGGGTCACTGAAGCTTTCTTT. Translated, it gives CASNLRQGLGVTEAFF.

The chain recombines TRBV28 with TRBJ2-3; 7 bases map to TRBD2. Germline values: CDR1 MDHEN, CDR2 SYDVKM. This CDR3 region has 15 residues. V dropped 2 bases and J dropped 5; count of bases not matched to a gene: 7. The CDR3 sequence: CASSLGASGKDTQYF. In DNA, the CDR3 is TGTGCCAGCAGTTTAGGGGCTAGCGGAAAAGATACGCAGTATTTT.

The chain recombines TRBV27 with TRBJ1-4; 8 bases fit TRBD1. This CDR3 comprises 13 residues. Germline-derived CDR1 and CDR2 are MNHEY and SMNVEV (reference sequence). The V gene end was trimmed by 5 bases and the J gene end by 8 bases; junction bases not matched to a gene: 4. CDR3 sequence reads: CASSRRDREKLFF. CDR3 DNA: TGTGCCAGCAGTCGACGGGACAGGGAAAAACTGTTTTTT.

In its sample, this clone was seen once. The V gene is TRBV6-5, the J gene TRBJ1-3, with no clear D. The germline V gene has CDR1 MNHEY and CDR2 SVGAGI. V lost 8 bases to trimming and J lost 4 bases, with 15 bases between them. The CDR3 has 14 amino acids. CDR3 sequence: CASQLSLNGNTIYF. As DNA, the CDR3 is TGTGCCAGCCAACTCTCATTAAACGGAAACACCATATATTTT.

This chain joins TRBV6-1 and TRBJ2-7, with 11 bases aligning to TRBD1. V shed 2 bases, J shed 5 bases, and the junction held 2 bases outside the gene matches. CDR1 is MNHNS, CDR2 SASEGT, per germline. The CDR3 extends over 14 amino acids. For the CDR3, the DNA is TGTGCCAGCAGTGAAATGGGACAGGGGGACGAGCAGTACTTC. Protein product: CASSEMGQGDEQYF.

As regards this clone: Other DNA sequences in this sample translate to the same CDR3. The chain combines TRBV5-1 with TRBJ2-5; D remains unclear. Germline assignment: CDR1 SGHRS and CDR2 YFSETQ. This CDR3 has 14 residues. The V and J ends lost 0 bases and 2 bases respectively, with 8 bases between them. The CDR3 nucleotides read TGCGCCAGCAGCTTGGGACCCCCACAAGAGACCCAGTACTTC. Translated: CASSLGPPQETQYF.

The chain recombines TRBV28 with TRBJ2-1; the match to TRBD2 covers 9 bases. This CDR3 contains 16 residues. Looked up from germline, CDR1 is MDHEN and CDR2 is SYDVKM. The ends lost 5 bases at V and 0 bases at J; junction bases unmatched: 5. In DNA, the CDR3 is TGTGCCAGCAGTCTTTCTAGCGGGAACTCCTACAATGAGCAGTTCTTC. Translating gives CASSLSSGNSYNEQFF. Drawing the rest from reference TRBV28 and TRBJ2-1, the complete variable domain is DVKVTQSSRYLVKRTGEKVFLECVQDMDHENMFWYRQDPGLGLRLIYFSYDVKMKEKGDIPEGYSVSREKKERFSLILESASTNQTSMYLCASSLSSGNSYNEQFFGPGTRLTVL.

On this clone itself: One end of the junction fails to match germline, which may point to a read error. This chain connects TRBV2 to TRBJ2-5; 8 nucleotides line up with TRBD1. The V gene's germline CDR1 is SNHLY and CDR2 FYNNEI. The CDR3 contains 13 residues. CDR3 protein: CASIGQGQEPQYF. Written as DNA, the CDR3 is TGTGCCAGCATCGGACAGGGCCAAGAGCCCCAGTACTTC. Full variable domain (remainder filled in from reference TRBV2 and TRBJ2-5): EPEVTQTPSHQVTQMGQEVILRCVPISNHLYFYWYRQILGQKVEFLVSFYNNEISEKSEIFDDQFSVERPDGSNFTLKIRSTKLEDSAMYFCASIGQGQEPQYFGPGTRLLVL.

On this clone itself: The sample holds other DNA sequences that translate to the same CDR3. The chain couples TRBV5-1 to TRBJ2-7, with D perhaps TRBD1 (7 bases). With 0 bases removed from V and 6 bases from J, the gap between germline ends came to 10 bases. The CDR3 sequence is 13 residues long. CDR1 is SGHRS, CDR2 YFSETQ, per germline. As DNA, the CDR3 is TGCGCCAGCAGCTTGGCCCAGGGGGGCGAGCAGTACTTC. Its translation: CASSLAQGGEQYF.

Points on this clone: Other DNA sequences within the sample encode an identical CDR3. V usage is TRBV27 and J usage is TRBJ1-5; D is uncertain. The V gene lost 2 bases and the J gene lost 2 bases, with 4 bases spanning the gap. This CDR3 contains 13 residues. The germline CDR1 and CDR2 sequences are MNHEY and SMNVEV (reference sequence). DNA of the CDR3: TGTGCCAGCAGTTTAACGCGCAATCAGCCCCAGCATTTT. As protein: CASSLTRNQPQHF.

This chain links TRBV29-1 with TRBJ2-4; tentative D call: TRBD2 (7 bases). V was trimmed by 3 bases and J by 0 bases, leaving 12 bases between them. In germline, CDR1 is SQVTM, CDR2 ANQGSEA. CDR3 length: 15 amino acids. The CDR3 nucleotides read TGCAGCGTTGACGGGGGGCGTGGAGCCAAAAACATTCAGTACTTC. Protein product: CSVDGGRGAKNIQYF.

This chain joins TRBV9 and TRBJ2-3; D tentatively fits TRBD1 or TRBD2 (5 bases each). In germline, CDR1 is SGDLS, CDR2 YYNGEE. Trimming cost V 3 bases and J 4 bases, with 21 bases left between them. This CDR3 contains 17 residues. The CDR3 DNA is TGTGCCAGCAGCGCCCGAGGATTAGGGACGGAGGCAGATACGCAGTATTTT. Translated: CASSARGLGTEADTQYF.